The 28 T cell receptor beta chains presented below share a single source sample, sequenced in a study of radiotherapy plus CTLA-4 blockade in lung cancer. The method was immunoSEQ multiplex PCR; TCRdb's version includes in-frame clones alone and lacks a portion of them. The sample comprises around 91,000 clones, 80% to 90% of which are singletons, and 4.5% to 6% rests with the top ten. Specimen: peripheral blood, collected from a patient treated with radiotherapy plus ipilimumab. The receptors were sampled from a human donor with non-small cell lung cancer that progressed on radiotherapy plus ipilimumab.

This chain connects TRBV2 to TRBJ2-1; D is unclear. Per the germline V gene, CDR1 is SNHLY and CDR2 is FYNNEI. V shed 8 bases and J shed 10 bases, with 9 bases lying between them. This CDR3 is 10 amino acids long. This chain's CDR3 is CASLGREQFF. CDR3 sequence (DNA): TGTGCCAGCCTTGGCCGCGAGCAGTTCTTC.

The chain links TRBV11-3 to TRBJ1-4; 8 bases align to TRBD1. CDR1 SGHNT and CDR2 YENEEA come from the germline V gene. V lost 5 bases to trimming and J lost 5 bases; unmatched junction nucleotides: 4. This CDR3 has 14 amino acids. CDR3 DNA: TGTGCCAGCAGCGGCAGGGGGCCAAATGAAAAACTGTTTTTT. As protein: CASSGRGPNEKLFF.

The V and J genes are TRBV2 and TRBJ2-3, with a weak D call TRBD1 (6 bases). The CDR3 covers 12 residues. Trimming took off 6 bases at V and 5 bases at J, with 9 bases between the two ends. Germline CDR1 and CDR2: SNHLY and FYNNEI. The CDR3 is CASRRTVDTQYF. DNA of the CDR3: TGTGCCAGCAGAAGGACAGTAGATACGCAGTATTTT.

The chain has TRBV19 and TRBJ1-5; D is unclear. This CDR3 comprises 15 residues. Germline V CDR1 and CDR2: LNHDA, SQIVND (reference sequence). V lost 7 bases, J lost 8 bases, and 21 bases lay in between. CDR3 residues: CASTNEEGLLKPQHF. CDR3 in DNA: TGTGCCAGTACCAATGAGGAAGGACTACTGAAGCCCCAGCATTTT.

The chain uses TRBV11-3 and TRBJ1-1; unclear D gene. Trimming took off 6 bases at V and 6 bases at J, with 11 bases between the two ends. The CDR3 extends over 12 amino acids. Germline loops: CDR1 SGHNT, CDR2 YENEEA. CDR3 protein: CASSLEVAEAFF. The DNA of the CDR3 is TGTGCCAGCAGTCTTGAAGTCGCTGAAGCTTTCTTT.

V is TRBV5-8 and J is TRBJ2-2, with D unclear. V was shortened by 2 bases and J by 5 bases, with 7 bases between the two germline ends. The germline CDR1 and CDR2 sequences are SGHTS and YDEGEE. The length of the CDR3 is 13 residues. CDR3 sequence reads: CASSLWLTGELFF. In nucleotides, the CDR3 is TGTGCCAGCAGCTTATGGCTAACCGGGGAGCTGTTTTTT. The whole variable domain, remainder taken from reference TRBV5-8 and TRBJ2-2, is EAGVTQSPTHLIKTRGQQATLRCSPISGHTSVYWYQQALGLGLQFLLWYDEGEERNRGNFPPRFSGRQFPNYSSELNVNALELEDSALYLCASSLWLTGELFFGEGSRLTVL.

Here the CDR3 reads CASNDPGLAGHYEQYF. CDR3 bases: TGTGCCAGCAATGATCCGGGACTAGCGGGCCACTACGAGCAGTACTTC. This chain joins TRBV6-1 and TRBJ2-7; TRBD2 matches 12 bases. CDR3 length: 16 amino acids. V dropped 7 bases and J dropped 3; count of bases not matched to a gene: 10. From germline, CDR1 is MNHNS and CDR2 SASEGT.

V and J are TRBV5-1 and TRBJ2-7, with 7 positions matching TRBD2. Germline CDR1 and CDR2: SGHRS and YFSETQ. The CDR3 totals 15 residues. V trimming: 2 bases; J trimming: 6 bases; junction bases outside the gene matches: 11. The CDR3 DNA is TGCGCCAGCAGCTTACGAATCAGGAGCGGGGCCGAGCAGTACTTC. Its protein product is CASSLRIRSGAEQYF.

V usage is TRBV7-8 and J usage is TRBJ1-2; D remains unclear. V was trimmed by 2 bases and J by 5 bases, leaving 15 bases between them. Germline V CDR1 and CDR2: SGHVS, FQNEAQ. The CDR3 is made up of 15 amino acids. The CDR3 coding sequence is TGTGCCAGCAGCTTATCAGTCCAGGATGGGTATGGCTACACCTTC. Protein product: CASSLSVQDGYGYTF. Using reference TRBV7-8 and TRBJ1-2 for the parts outside the CDR3, the full variable domain is GAGVSQSPRYKVAKRGQDVALRCDPISGHVSLFWYQQALGQGPEFLTYFQNEAQLDKSGLPSDRFFAERPEGSVSTLKIQRTQQEDSAVYLCASSLSVQDGYGYTFGSGTRLTVV.

The V call is TRBV30, the J call TRBJ1-1, with D hard to call. CDR1 is GTSNPN and CDR2 is SVGIG in the germline V gene (reference sequence). CDR3 length equals 12 residues. V lost 5 bases, J lost 0 bases, and 7 bases lay in between. This CDR3 reads CAWSLMNTEAFF. Here the CDR3 DNA reads TGTGCCTGGTCGTTGATGAACACTGAAGCTTTCTTT.

The chain joins TRBV4-2 to TRBJ2-2; 14 bases are a match to TRBD2. This CDR3 region has 19 residues. Trimming took 3 bases from V and 6 from J; bases not matched to a gene: 12. From germline, CDR1 is LGHNA and CDR2 YNFKEQ. The chain's CDR3 is CASSQSTSGRVAGSGELFF. The CDR3 coding sequence is TGTGCCAGCAGCCAGTCGACTAGCGGGAGGGTGGCTGGATCCGGGGAGCTGTTTTTT.

V gene TRBV6-5 combines with J gene TRBJ2-3, with D possibly being TRBD1 or TRBD2 (6 bases each). This CDR3 has 15 amino acids. The germline V and J ends were trimmed by 7 bases and 0 bases, with 14 bases remaining between them. The V gene's germline CDR1 is MNHEY and CDR2 SVGAGI. The CDR3 reads CASKLTGTSTDTQYF. DNA for the CDR3: TGTGCCAGCAAGCTAACAGGGACTAGCACAGATACGCAGTATTTT.

V usage is TRBV12-5 and J usage is TRBJ2-3, with TRBD2 matching 7 bases. Per germline, CDR1 LGHNT and CDR2 FRNRAP. CDR3 length: 13 amino acids. V gave up 5 bases and J gave up 5 bases; unmatched junction bases: 4. The CDR3: CASGVGLGDTQYF. The CDR3 DNA reads TGTGCTAGTGGTGTTGGACTAGGAGATACGCAGTATTTT.

The CDR3 region has the DNA TGTGCCAGCAGCTTATTAGCGGGAGCAGATACGCAGTATTTT. Encoded protein: CASSLLAGADTQYF. The rearrangement uses TRBV7-2 and TRBJ2-3; 9 bases match TRBD2. The J segment lost 4 bases and the V segment lost 2 bases, leaving 1 base of the junction unmatched. The CDR3 is 14 amino acids. CDR1 and CDR2 from the germline V gene are SGHTA and FQGNSA.

This clone was seen once. The gene calls are TRBV6-5 and TRBJ2-2; D uncertain. The germline CDR1 and CDR2 sequences are MNHEY and SVGAGI. Trimming stripped 6 bases from V and 2 bases from J, with 10 bases between. CDR3 length: 14 residues. CDR3 nucleotide sequence: TGTGCCAGCAGCGGGTCAGCCAACACCGGGGAGCTGTTTTTT. This sequence encodes CASSGSANTGELFF.

The chain employs TRBV30 and TRBJ2-1; TRBD2 agrees at 7 bases. J lost 10 bases, V lost 1 base, and 7 bases had no gene match. This CDR3 is 13 amino acids long. From germline, CDR1 is GTSNPN and CDR2 SVGIG (reference sequence). Written as DNA, the CDR3 is TGTGCCTGGAGTGGGGACTATGGGTCCGAGCAGTTCTTC. As protein: CAWSGDYGSEQFF.

Concerning this clone: Other DNA sequences in this specimen translate into the identical CDR3. The chain has TRBV11-2 and TRBJ2-7; D gene ambiguous. The ends were cut back, 1 base at V and 6 bases at J, with 13 bases in the middle. The CDR3 consists of 14 residues. Germline V CDR1 and CDR2: SGHAT, FQNNGV. CDR3 in DNA: TGTGCCAGCAGCTTAGCCTCGCTTCTCTCCGAGCAGTACTTC. It encodes CASSLASLLSEQYF.

This clone was seen just once. The chain recombines TRBV5-4 with TRBJ1-4, with 9 bases that match TRBD1. Germline CDR1 reads SGHNT; CDR2 reads YYREEE (reference sequence). Unmatched junction bases numbered 4, after V lost 4 bases and J lost 3 bases. This CDR3 has 15 amino acids. CDR3 region: CASSDRQGANEKLFF. CDR3 nucleotide sequence: TGTGCCAGCAGCGATAGACAGGGGGCTAATGAAAAACTGTTTTTT.

In DNA form, the CDR3 reads TGTGCCAGCAGCTTAGTAGCGATCAATGAGCAGTTCTTC. It yields the protein CASSLVAINEQFF. This chain joins TRBV11-2 and TRBJ2-1; the D gene is possibly TRBD2 (5 bases). CDR1 is SGHAT, CDR2 FQNNGV, per germline. Trimming cost V 1 base and J 6 bases, with 7 bases left between them. The CDR3 runs 13 residues.

The V and J genes are TRBV23-1 and TRBJ1-1, with TRBD1 matching 7 bases. TRBV23-1 is reported as an ORF; its role is uncertain. The CDR3 is 14 residues long. Trimming removed 0 bases from V and 9 bases from J; junction bases left unmatched: 7. The CDR3 is CASSQSGVRGKAFF. The CDR3 DNA reads TGCGCCAGCAGTCAATCGGGAGTCAGGGGGAAAGCTTTCTTT.

The chain has TRBV9 and TRBJ2-1; weak D call: TRBD2 (6 bases). CDR3 size: 16 residues. V lost 4 bases, J lost 0 bases, and 14 bases lay in between. Germline CDR1 SGDLS, CDR2 YYNGEE. The CDR3 region is CASSSRVGGSYNEQFF. The CDR3 DNA sequence: TGTGCCAGCAGCTCCCGGGTGGGGGGCTCCTACAATGAGCAGTTCTTC.

This clone was counted a few times. The genes are TRBV18 and TRBJ1-2; D call uncertain. This CDR3 spans 13 amino acids. The V and J ends lost 3 bases and 8 bases respectively, with 13 bases between them. CDR1 and CDR2 (germline): KGHSH, LQKENI. CDR3 nucleotide sequence: TGTGCCAGCTCACCGCTCGGTACGTCCGGCTACACCTTC. Translating it yields CASSPLGTSGYTF.

The chain couples TRBV18 to TRBJ2-2; the match to TRBD1 covers 7 bases. The CDR3 sequence is 14 residues long. The germline gives CDR1 KGHSH, CDR2 LQKENI. The J segment lost 7 bases and the V segment lost 2 bases, leaving 4 bases of the junction unmatched. Written as DNA, the CDR3 is TGTGCCAGCTCACCAGAGGGGGCGAGCGGGGAGCTGTTTTTT. Translating it yields CASSPEGASGELFF.

This clone appeared a few times. The chain employs TRBV19 and TRBJ2-6, with D maybe TRBD2 (6 bases). V lost 3 bases and J 1 base, leaving 16 bases between the germline ends. CDR1 is LNHDA, CDR2 SQIVND, per germline (reference sequence). The CDR3 covers 18 residues. The DNA of the CDR3 is TGTGCCAGTAGTATTATCACTAGCATGGGGTCTGGGGCCAACGTCCTGACTTTC. Residues: CASSIITSMGSGANVLTF.

This clone showed up just once. The gene calls are TRBV9 and TRBJ2-5, with 10 bases fitting TRBD2. Germline loops: CDR1 SGDLS, CDR2 YYNGEE. Germline trimming cut 0 bases from V and 4 bases from J; bases unmatched to any gene: 6. This CDR3 has 16 amino acids. CDR3 coding DNA: TGTGCCAGCAGCGTAGCAGCGGGAGGGCCATCAGAGACCCAGTACTTC. Amino acids: CASSVAAGGPSETQYF.

This clone showed up just once. Here the CDR3 DNA reads TGTGCCAGCAGCTTGGTTGAGGGGCCCACATATGAGCAGTTCTTC. It codes for CASSLVEGPTYEQFF. The J gene is TRBJ2-1, the V gene TRBV5-5, with D tentatively TRBD1 or TRBD2 (5 bases each). In germline, CDR1 is SGHKS, CDR2 YYEKEE (reference sequence). Trimming stripped 0 bases from V and 8 bases from J, with 15 bases between. This CDR3 is 15 amino acids long.

Concerning this clone: Mismatch with germline at one junction end may stem from a read error. This chain joins TRBV11-2 and TRBJ1-2; possible D gene TRBD1, 5 bases. The CDR3 loop spans 13 amino acids. CDR1 and CDR2 from the germline V gene are SGHAT and FQNNGV. CDR3 protein: CASSLDSNYGYTF. CDR3 coding DNA: TGTGCCAGCAGTTTAGACAGCAACTATGGCTACACCTTC.

The genes are TRBV19 and TRBJ1-1; weak D call: TRBD1 (6 bases). Germline V gene data show CDR1 as LNHDA and CDR2 as SQIVND (reference sequence). The CDR3 has 14 residues. The V end was cut by 0 bases, the J end by 5 bases, with 10 bases between. CDR3 bases: TGTGCCAGTAGTATAGAGGGGGCCAGGACTGAAGCTTTCTTT. Translated, it gives CASSIEGARTEAFF.